The text below deals with one T cell receptor (beta chain). Antigen specificity is unknown. These data are taken from a study of OX40 agonist ivuxolimab in advanced cancers. Study context: Intravenous ivuxolimab at 0.01 to 10 mg/kg was given to patients every 2 weeks. Study-wide findings and caveats: Antigen specificity of clonally expanded peripheral T cells was not established. Expansion of clones was among the lowest in partial responders at 0.1-3.0 mg/kg. Both blood CD4+ and CD8+ T cells showed clonal growth by week 6 at 0.1 to 3.0 mg/kg.

Produced via immunoSEQ multiplex PCR; TCRdb's table is partial and in-frame only. The sample has 98,000 or so clones; roughly 95% are singletons. This CDR3 comprises 8 residues. CDR1 is DFQATT and CDR2 is SNEGSKA in the germline V gene (reference sequence). Trimming shortened V by 0 bases and J by 10 bases, and 0 bases separated the two germline ends. The specimen was CD4+ or CD8+ T cells sorted from blood, collected in a trial of the OX40 agonist ivuxolimab. The clonotype was recovered from an adult with an advanced solid tumor such as melanoma, head and neck, liver or kidney cancer. This rearrangement joins TRBV20-1 to TRBJ1-1; D not resolved. The CDR3 here is CSAREAFF. The CDR3 DNA follows: TGCAGTGCTAGAGAAGCTTTCTTT.